This entry is about one TCR beta chain. TCRdb's copy holds only in-frame clones and misses some; the assay was immunoSEQ multiplex PCR. The sample shows over 100,000 clones, about 90% of them seen only once. This record comes from a study of blood T cell repertoires in COVID-19. Overall study context: PBMCs, B-cell-depleted T cells, or T cells were the source of the cDNA or gDNA that made up the material.

The CDR3 is 12 residues long. V dropped 3 bases and J dropped 12; count of bases not matched to a gene: 7. Germline V gene data show CDR1 as ENHRY and CDR2 as SYGVKD. The TCR comes from a human donor in a cohort sampled during active COVID-19. Sequencing was carried out using peripheral blood. The chain is built from TRBV10-3 and TRBJ2-7, with 8 positions matching TRBD1. The chain's CDR3 is CAISEQGGNAYF. The CDR3, as DNA: TGTGCCATCAGTGAACAGGGGGGAAATGCGTACTTC.